This T cell receptor (beta chain) comes out of a study of OX40 agonist ivuxolimab in advanced cancers. Study details: At doses from 0.01 to 10 mg/kg, patients were given intravenous ivuxolimab every 2 weeks. General study findings and limits: Compared with CD4+, CD8+ T cells on average had more expanded clones.

As regards this clone: Its target is not known.

Data came from immunoSEQ multiplex PCR; TCRdb stores just in-frame clones and leaves some out. Among roughly 49,000 clones listed, more than 85% were seen once. The CDR3 loop spans 14 amino acids. The V end lost 3 bases, the J end lost 9 bases, and 12 bases lay between the germline ends. Germline CDR1 and CDR2: SGHTA and FQGNSA. The sequence derives from an adult with an advanced solid tumor such as melanoma, head and neck, liver or kidney cancer. The source material was CD4+ or CD8+ T cells sorted from blood, sampled in a trial of the OX40 agonist ivuxolimab. The V call is TRBV7-2, the J call TRBJ1-6; D remains unclear. The CDR3 DNA sequence: TGTGCCAGCAGCTTTGCGGCAGCGGGTTCACCCCTCCACTTT. This sequence encodes CASSFAAAGSPLHF.